This T cell receptor (beta chain) was identified in a study of immune characteristics of hereditary and idiopathic chronic pancreatitis. The study in broad terms: Local pancreatic immune cells and TCRbeta repertoires were profiled in hereditary and idiopathic chronic pancreatitis and were compared with control organ donor pancreases. TCRbeta sequencing included a few control pancreases, roughly seven pancreases with hereditary chronic pancreatitis and about 6 pancreases with idiopathic chronic pancreatitis. The gDNA-based approach was selected because minimal in vitro experimental manipulation of pancreas-infiltrating T cells was involved. Study-level results and caveats: Patient tissue was available only at the time of TPIAT, so disease duration differences may have influenced immune findings. The study did not include chronic pancreatitis caused by alcohol use. Hereditary and idiopathic chronic pancreatitis differed in Vbeta-Jbeta gene family usage, including TRBV10, TRBV19, TRBV23 and TRBV5. Among around 13 chronic pancreatitis patients, a positive correlation was found between numbers of productive TCR rearrangements and disease severity scores. Both chronic pancreatitis groups showed significantly increased TCRbeta repertoire diversity and reduced clonality versus controls.

Pancreas tissue with chronic pancreatitis was obtained from patients having total pancreatectomy with islet autotransplantation (TPIAT). The chronic pancreatitis patients who were included had no known history of diabetes. For TCRbeta sequencing, genomic DNA was extracted directly from bulk pancreas tissue without sorting T cells. Pancreas tissues were collected consecutively from patients and organ donors at two US centers. This clone is a singleton in its sample. Its binding antigen is unknown. No qualities accompany the bases; no much larger clone lies one base away. The germline V gene specifies SGHDT as CDR1 and YYEEEE as CDR2. V is trimmed back by 0 bases and J by 9 bases, and the junction contains 8 bases that no gene match accounts for. From its cysteine to its phenylalanine, the CDR3 spans 16 amino acids. Only CDR3 DNA remains: 48 bases, in frame from the first base. Libraries were built with the immunoSEQ multiplex PCR assay. From pancreatic genomic DNA, the TCRbeta CDR3 region and adjacent sequences were amplified and sequenced. As for how the authors treated the data: Repertoire diversity was measured as a mean normalized Shannon-Wiener index, alongside productive clonality and productive rearrangement counts. Control and chronic pancreatitis repertoire metrics were compared with the nonparametric Mann-Whitney U test. A clonotype counted as shared when its CDR3beta sequence had identical amino acid composition and length across subjects. The table comes from immuneACCESS by way of TCRdb, which keeps in-frame sequences with V and J called. Part of the clones is missing from these tables; in studies checked, under half for an unresolved V gene and the rest for unknown reasons. The V and J calls and clone size come from that table; D and trimming were worked out from the DNA. The sample table records about 2,000 clones; about 75% of these occur just once. Roughly 16% of the sample rests with the top ten.

This receptor chain uses TRBV5-6 and TRBJ2-7; 14 middle bases align to TRBD2. The origin of this receptor is a human donor with chronic pancreatitis. Material for sequencing was pancreas tissue with hereditary chronic pancreatitis. CDR3 sequence: CASSLEGLAGAMGQYF. The DNA sequence is as follows: TGTGCCAGCAGCTTGGAGGGACTAGCGGGGGCCATGGGGCAGTACTTC.